The 20 T cell receptor beta chains reported below all come from one sample, sequenced in a study of vaccination and CD4 T cells after COVID-19. Antigens of these TCRs are unknown. Oncomine TCR Beta short-read sequencing was applied to DNA from cultured CD4+ T cells. TCRdb re-called the PCR reads with MiXCR, one entry per CDR3 protein. The sample shows about 16,000 distinct CDR3 sequences, approximately 50% of them seen only once. The time point was: late sampling 161 to 241 days after vaccination in three convalescent patients. Sample treatment: approximately nine-day PBMC culture with coronavirus spike peptide pools or control peptides (ViraFEST assay). The material sequenced was CD4+ T cells from blood, cultured in vitro, taken about 7 months after SARS-CoV-2 vaccination. Receptors originate from a human donor who had recovered from COVID-19.

V is TRBV5-4 and J is TRBJ2-7, with 9 bases matching TRBD1. J lost 2 bases, V lost 5 bases, and 2 bases had no gene match. This CDR3 comprises 13 residues. In germline, CDR1 is SGHNT, CDR2 YYREEE (reference sequence). CDR3 loop: CASRDRGTYEQYF. The CDR3 DNA sequence: TGTGCCAGCAGGGACAGGGGCACCTACGAGCAGTACTTC.

This clonotype was counted between two and nine times. This chain connects TRBV5-8 to TRBJ2-5; D might be TRBD2 (6 bases). Per germline, CDR1 SGHTS and CDR2 YDEGEE. The length of the CDR3 is 15 residues. Trimming shortened V by 4 bases and J by 4 bases, and 17 bases separated the two germline ends. CDR3 protein: CASSLVVYGGETQYF. The CDR3 DNA is TGTGCCAGCAGCCTGGTCGTGTACGGGGGAGAGACCCAGTACTTC.

This chain links TRBV21-1 with TRBJ1-1. TRBV21-1 is a pseudogene. The CDR3 is 11 amino acids. The CDR3 region has the DNA TGTGCCAGCAGCCTACAAGGTCCAGCTTTCTTT. It codes for CASSLQGPAFF.

The chain is built from TRBV11-3 and TRBJ2-3, with a possible D match to TRBD2 (5 bases). With 1 base removed from V and 2 bases from J, the gap between germline ends came to 10 bases. The CDR3 runs 15 residues. Germline loops: CDR1 SGHNT, CDR2 YENEEA. CDR3 residues: CASSLVASHTDTQYF. For the CDR3, the DNA is TGTGCCAGCAGCTTAGTGGCTAGCCACACAGATACGCAGTATTTT. The full variable domain, in which reference TRBV11-3 and TRBJ2-3 provide the parts outside the CDR3, is EAGVVQSPRYKIIEKKQPVAFWCNPISGHNTLYWYLQNLGQGPELLIRYENEEAVDDSQLPKDRFSAERLKGVDSTLKIQPAELGDSAVYLCASSLVASHTDTQYFGPGTRLTVL.

The chain couples TRBV27 to TRBJ1-1, with D possibly TRBD1 on 5 matching bases. The CDR3 sequence is 13 residues long. Trimming left V 3 bases short and J 5 bases short, with 10 bases between. Germline V lookup: CDR1 MNHEY, CDR2 SMNVEV (reference sequence). The chain's CDR3 is CASSLQRGTEAFF. CDR3 DNA: TGTGCCAGCAGTTTGCAGAGGGGAACTGAAGCTTTCTTT.

V and J are TRBV24-1 and TRBJ1-2; no clear D. CDR3 length equals 12 residues. Germline CDR1 KGHDR, CDR2 SFDVKD. V was shortened by 5 bases and J by 5 bases, with 8 bases between the two germline ends. In DNA, the CDR3 is TGTGCCACCAGTGCCCCGGGATATGGCTACACCTTC. It translates to CATSAPGYGYTF.

The chain joins TRBV20-1 to TRBJ2-3, with no clear D. The CDR3 contains 11 residues. From germline, CDR1 is DFQATT and CDR2 SNEGSKA (reference sequence). V lost 6 bases and J lost 4, with 8 bases in between. The CDR3: CSAPRPDTQYF. In DNA, the CDR3 is TGCAGTGCCCCCCGGCCAGATACGCAGTATTTT.

This clonotype was seen a few times. The V and J genes are TRBV29-1 and TRBJ1-5; D unresolved. Germline CDR1 reads SQVTM; CDR2 reads ANQGSEA. Trimming removed 4 bases from V and 5 bases from J, with 12 bases in between. This CDR3 has 13 amino acids. The CDR3 reads CSVALGLDQPQHF. Here the CDR3 DNA reads TGCAGCGTTGCTTTGGGCCTGGATCAGCCCCAGCATTTT.

The J gene is TRBJ2-7, the V gene TRBV6-2 or TRBV6-3; 13 nucleotides agree with TRBD2. The germline V gene encodes CDR1 MNHEY and CDR2 SVGEGT. The junction had 5 bases not matched to a gene; V was cut back by 4 bases and J by 5 bases. The CDR3 spans 15 residues. CDR3 loop: CASSFLGLAGNEQYF. The CDR3 bases are TGTGCCAGCAGTTTCCTGGGACTAGCGGGAAACGAGCAGTACTTC.

A few counts support this clonotype. The rearrangement links TRBV20-1 to TRBJ2-7; TRBD2 matches 7 bases. Germline V CDR1 and CDR2: DFQATT, SNEGSKA (reference sequence). There are 14 residues in the CDR3. V was clipped by 2 bases and J by 2 bases; unmatched bases: 6. Written as DNA, the CDR3 is TGCAGTGCTAGATCAAGCGGGGCTACCTACGAGCAGTACTTC. Translation: CSARSSGATYEQYF.

In this sample, this clonotype turned up once. CDR3 sequence: CASSQVLMNTEAFF. The CDR3 DNA follows: TGCGCCAGCAGCCAAGTACTGATGAACACTGAAGCTTTCTTT. The chain joins TRBV4-1 to TRBJ1-1; D call uncertain. Germline V CDR1 and CDR2: MGHRA, YSYEKL. The CDR3 runs to 14 residues. The germline V and J ends were trimmed by 1 base and 0 bases, with 6 bases remaining between them.

The chain employs TRBV2 and TRBJ1-2; D gene unclear. The CDR3 totals 12 residues. The V end was cut by 2 bases, the J end by 5 bases, with 6 bases between. CDR1 and CDR2 (germline): SNHLY, FYNNEI. This CDR3 reads CASSEFGYGYTF. DNA for the CDR3: TGTGCCAGCAGTGAATTCGGGTATGGCTACACCTTC.

This clonotype was seen a few times. In nucleotides, the CDR3 is TGTGCCAGCAGTGGACAGCGGGACCCTGGCTACACCTTC. It specifies CASSGQRDPGYTF. The V gene is TRBV2, the J gene TRBJ1-2; D perhaps matches TRBD1 (5 bases). From germline, CDR1 is SNHLY and CDR2 FYNNEI. The V gene lost 4 bases and the J gene lost 7 bases, with 13 bases spanning the gap. This CDR3 contains 13 residues.

The rearrangement links TRBV7-9 to TRBJ2-2; unclear D gene. The CDR3 runs 14 residues. The V and J ends lost 5 bases and 6 bases respectively, with 13 bases between them. Germline V lookup: CDR1 SEHNR, CDR2 FQNEAQ (reference sequence). The CDR3 sequence is CASSRRVAAGELFF. CDR3 nucleotides: TGTGCCAGCAGCCGACGGGTTGCAGCCGGGGAGCTGTTTTTT. The variable domain in full, completed from reference TRBV7-9 and TRBJ2-2, reads DTGVSQNPRHKITKRGQNVTFRCDPISEHNRLYWYRQTLGQGPEFLTYFQNEAQLEKSRLLSDRFSAERPKGSFSTLEIQRTEQGDSAMYLCASSRRVAAGELFFGEGSRLTVL.

The J gene is TRBJ1-2, the V gene TRBV6-1; 9 bases map to TRBD1. Germline V gene lookup returns CDR1 MNHNS and CDR2 SASEGT. Trimming cost V 5 bases and J 2 bases; bases outside gene matches: 3. CDR3 length equals 14 residues. The CDR3: CASSRDRENYGYTF. CDR3 coding DNA: TGTGCCAGCAGTAGGGACAGGGAGAACTATGGCTACACCTTC.

This clonotype was observed a few times. This chain joins TRBV20-1 and TRBJ1-2, with D possibly being TRBD1 (5 bases). Germline V gene data show CDR1 as DFQATT and CDR2 as SNEGSKA (reference sequence). With 6 bases removed from V and 8 bases from J, the gap between germline ends came to 25 bases. The CDR3 is made up of 15 amino acids. CDR3 amino acids: CSARVGGRIKQGYTF. The CDR3 nucleotides are TGCAGTGCCCGGGTGGGGGGACGTATAAAGCAGGGCTACACCTTC.

This clonotype is a singleton in its sample. The chain uses TRBV7-9 and TRBJ1-5; D is unclear. The CDR3 contains 15 residues. Per germline, CDR1 SEHNR and CDR2 FQNEAQ (reference sequence). V was shortened by 0 bases and J by 4 bases, with 10 bases between the two germline ends. The DNA of the CDR3 is TGTGCCAGCAGCTTAGCGACGGGTTCTAATCAGCCCCAGCATTTT. This codes for CASSLATGSNQPQHF.

This chain connects TRBV2 to TRBJ2-5; TRBD2 might be the D (5 bases). In germline, CDR1 is SNHLY, CDR2 FYNNEI. There are 13 residues in the CDR3. V shed 6 bases and J shed 5 bases, with 13 bases lying between them. CDR3 in DNA: TGTGCCAGCAGACTCGAGGGAAGGGAGACCCAGTACTTC. The encoded protein is CASRLEGRETQYF.

This clonotype showed up just once. The chain couples TRBV11-2 to TRBJ2-7; perhaps TRBD2 as D (6 bases). Looked up from germline, CDR1 is SGHAT and CDR2 is FQNNGV. V lost 4 bases and J lost 5, with 18 bases in between. The CDR3 sequence is 15 residues long. The DNA of the CDR3 is TGTGCCAGCAGCTCTAGACTAGTTAGGGTCCACGAGCAGTACTTC. It translates to CASSSRLVRVHEQYF.

This clonotype was picked up a small number of times. This chain uses TRBV12-3 or TRBV12-4 with TRBJ1-6; 11 positions agree with TRBD1. V lost 6 bases, J lost 9 bases, and 7 bases stayed unmatched. CDR3 length: 15 residues. In DNA form, the CDR3 reads TGTGCCAGCAGGGAGCGGGACAGGGGGGGTTCACCCCTCCACTTT. It codes for CASRERDRGGSPLHF.